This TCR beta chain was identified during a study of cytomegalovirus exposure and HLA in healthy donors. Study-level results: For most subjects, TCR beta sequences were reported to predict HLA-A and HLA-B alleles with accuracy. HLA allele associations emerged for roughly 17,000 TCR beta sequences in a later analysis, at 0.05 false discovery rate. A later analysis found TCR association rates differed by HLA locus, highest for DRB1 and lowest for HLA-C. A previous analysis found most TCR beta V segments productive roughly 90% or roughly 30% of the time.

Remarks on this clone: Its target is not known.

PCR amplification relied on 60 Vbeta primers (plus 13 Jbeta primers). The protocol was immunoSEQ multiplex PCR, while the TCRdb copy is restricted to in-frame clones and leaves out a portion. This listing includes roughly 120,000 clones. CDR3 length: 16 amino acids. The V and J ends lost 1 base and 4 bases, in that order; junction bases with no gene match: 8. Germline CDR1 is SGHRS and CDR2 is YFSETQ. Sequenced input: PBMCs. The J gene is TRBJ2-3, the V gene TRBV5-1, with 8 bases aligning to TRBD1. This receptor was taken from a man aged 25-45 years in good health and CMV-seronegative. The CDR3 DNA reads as TGCGCCAGCAGCTTGTCGGGCAGGGGGCTGTCAGATACGCAGTATTTT. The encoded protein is CASSLSGRGLSDTQYF.